This T cell receptor beta chain was documented in a study of glioma-infiltrating T cells after dendritic cell vaccination. Study-level information: The vaccine used monocyte-derived dendritic cells pulsed overnight with autologous tumor lysate.

TCRB CDR3 was amplified from 2 ug genomic DNA or less. The assay was immunoSEQ multiplex PCR, and TCRdb's table has in-frame clones only and misses some. The sample yields just under 100,000 clones, around 80% seen once. Per germline, CDR1 SGHVS and CDR2 FNYEAQ. The ends lost 2 bases at V and 2 bases at J; junction bases unmatched: 14. This CDR3 has 18 residues. The time point here: after dendritic cell vaccination, including at tumor progression/relapse. Selection required adequate fresh-frozen tumor tissue plus more than two years' survival data. PBMC were collected before vaccination, two weeks after the third vaccination, and at progression.

This receptor was taken from a human donor with glioblastoma. The J gene is TRBJ2-5, the V gene TRBV7-6; TRBD1 matches at 7 bases. Sequences were derived from blood, sampled after dendritic cell vaccination. The CDR3 DNA follows: TGTGCCAGCAGCTTAAGGGACAGAGGATACCATGAGCAAGAGACCCAGTACTTC. This codes for CASSLRDRGYHEQETQYF.